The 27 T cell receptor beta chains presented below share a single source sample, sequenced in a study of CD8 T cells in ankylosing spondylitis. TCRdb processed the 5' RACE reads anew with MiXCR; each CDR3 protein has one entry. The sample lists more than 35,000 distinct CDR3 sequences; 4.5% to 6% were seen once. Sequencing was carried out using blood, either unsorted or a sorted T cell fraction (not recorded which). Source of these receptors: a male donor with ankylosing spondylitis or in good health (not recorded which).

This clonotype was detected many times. In DNA, the CDR3 is TGTGCCAGCAGCCCGGGACAGGGGACCTACAATGAGCAGTTCTTC. Residues: CASSPGQGTYNEQFF. The chain is built from TRBV7-6 and TRBJ2-1; TRBD1 agrees at 10 bases. CDR1 SGHVS and CDR2 FNYEAQ come from the germline V gene. J lost 2 bases, V lost 5 bases, and 3 bases had no gene match. The CDR3 has 15 residues.

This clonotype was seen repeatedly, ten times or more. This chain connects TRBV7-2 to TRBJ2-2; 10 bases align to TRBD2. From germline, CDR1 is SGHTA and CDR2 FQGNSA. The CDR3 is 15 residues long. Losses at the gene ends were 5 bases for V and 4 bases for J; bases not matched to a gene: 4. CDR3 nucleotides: TGTGCCAGCAGCCCTAGCGGGGGTGCCACCGGGGAGCTGTTTTTT. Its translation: CASSPSGGATGELFF.

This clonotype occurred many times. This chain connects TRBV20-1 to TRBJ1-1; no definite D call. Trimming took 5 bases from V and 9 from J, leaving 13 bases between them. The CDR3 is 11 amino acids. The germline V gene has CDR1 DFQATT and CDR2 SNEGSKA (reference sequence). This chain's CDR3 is CSAPRVPQAFF. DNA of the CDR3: TGCAGTGCTCCCCGTGTTCCCCAAGCTTTCTTT.

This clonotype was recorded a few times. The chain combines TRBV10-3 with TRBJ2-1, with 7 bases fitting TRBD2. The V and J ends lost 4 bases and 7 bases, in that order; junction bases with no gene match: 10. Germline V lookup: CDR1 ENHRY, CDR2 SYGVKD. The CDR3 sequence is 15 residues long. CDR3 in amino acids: CAISVVGGQGNEQFF. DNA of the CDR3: TGTGCCATCAGTGTTGTGGGAGGGCAGGGAAATGAGCAGTTCTTC.

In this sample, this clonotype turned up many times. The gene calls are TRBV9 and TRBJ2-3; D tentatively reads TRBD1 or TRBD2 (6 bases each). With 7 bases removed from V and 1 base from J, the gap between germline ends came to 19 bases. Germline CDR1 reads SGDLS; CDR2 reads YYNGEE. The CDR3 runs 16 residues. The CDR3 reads CASGPGARPRTDTQYF. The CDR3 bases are TGTGCCAGCGGGCCGGGGGCCCGACCCCGCACAGATACGCAGTATTTT.

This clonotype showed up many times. CDR3 in amino acids: CASSHIGEKGYEQYF. The DNA of the CDR3 is TGTGCCAGCAGCCACATTGGGGAAAAAGGCTACGAGCAGTACTTC. J is TRBJ2-7 and V is TRBV3-1; D is uncertain. Germline V gene sequence: CDR1 LGHDT, CDR2 YNNKEL (reference sequence). The CDR3 totals 15 residues. V lost 3 bases and J 3 bases, leaving 15 bases between the germline ends.

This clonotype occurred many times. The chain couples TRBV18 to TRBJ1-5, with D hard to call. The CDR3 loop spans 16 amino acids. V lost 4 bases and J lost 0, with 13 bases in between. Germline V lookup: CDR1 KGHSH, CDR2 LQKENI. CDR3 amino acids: CASSLFSLSSNQPQHF. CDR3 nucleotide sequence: TGTGCCAGCTCACTTTTCTCGCTGAGTAGCAATCAGCCCCAGCATTTT. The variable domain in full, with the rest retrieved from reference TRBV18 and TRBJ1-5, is NAGVMQNPRHLVRRRGQEARLRCSPMKGHSHVYWYRQLPEEGLKFMVYLQKENIIDESGMPKERFSAEFPKEGPSILRIQQVVRGDSAAYFCASSLFSLSSNQPQHFGDGTRLSIL.

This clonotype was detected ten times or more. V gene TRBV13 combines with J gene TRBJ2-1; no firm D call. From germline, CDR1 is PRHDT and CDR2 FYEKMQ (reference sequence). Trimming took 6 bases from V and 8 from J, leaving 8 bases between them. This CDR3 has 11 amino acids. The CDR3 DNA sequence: TGTGCCAGCAGTTATCGGGATGAGCAGTTCTTC. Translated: CASSYRDEQFF. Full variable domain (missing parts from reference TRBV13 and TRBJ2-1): AAGVIQSPRHLIKEKRETATLKCYPIPRHDTVYWYQQGPGQDPQFLISFYEKMQSDKGSIPDRFSAQQFSDYHSELNMSSLELGDSALYFCASSYRDEQFFGPGTRLTVL.

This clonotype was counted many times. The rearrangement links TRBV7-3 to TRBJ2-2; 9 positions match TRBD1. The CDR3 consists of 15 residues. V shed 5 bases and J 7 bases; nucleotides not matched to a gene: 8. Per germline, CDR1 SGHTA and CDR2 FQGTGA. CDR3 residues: CASSPTQGAHGELFF. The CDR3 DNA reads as TGTGCCAGCAGCCCCACACAGGGGGCGCACGGGGAGCTGTTTTTT.

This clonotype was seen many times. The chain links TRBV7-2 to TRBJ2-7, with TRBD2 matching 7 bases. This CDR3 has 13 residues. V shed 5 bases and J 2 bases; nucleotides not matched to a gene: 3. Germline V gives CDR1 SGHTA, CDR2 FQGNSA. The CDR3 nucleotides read TGTGCCAGCAGCGGAGCGGGGCCCTACGAGCAGTACTTC. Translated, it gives CASSGAGPYEQYF. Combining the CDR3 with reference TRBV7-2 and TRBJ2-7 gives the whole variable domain GAGVSQSPSNKVTEKGKDVELRCDPISGHTALYWYRQSLGQGLEFLIYFQGNSAPDKSGLPSDRFSAERTGGSVSTLTIQRTQQEDSAVYLCASSGAGPYEQYFGPGTRLTVT.

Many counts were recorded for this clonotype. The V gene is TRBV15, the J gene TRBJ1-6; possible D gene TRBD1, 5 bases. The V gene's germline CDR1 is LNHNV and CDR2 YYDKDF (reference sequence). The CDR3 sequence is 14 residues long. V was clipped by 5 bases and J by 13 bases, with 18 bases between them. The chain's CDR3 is CATSPGFPAVPLHF. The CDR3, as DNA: TGTGCCACCAGCCCAGGGTTTCCGGCGGTTCCCCTCCACTTT.

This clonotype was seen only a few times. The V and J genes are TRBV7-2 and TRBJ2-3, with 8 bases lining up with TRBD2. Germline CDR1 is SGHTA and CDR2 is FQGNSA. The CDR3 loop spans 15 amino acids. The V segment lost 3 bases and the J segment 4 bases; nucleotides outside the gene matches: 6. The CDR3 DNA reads TGTGCCAGCAGCTTCGAAGCGGGAGAATCAGATACGCAGTATTTT. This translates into CASSFEAGESDTQYF. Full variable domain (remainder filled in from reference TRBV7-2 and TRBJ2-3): GAGVSQSPSNKVTEKGKDVELRCDPISGHTALYWYRQSLGQGLEFLIYFQGNSAPDKSGLPSDRFSAERTGGSVSTLTIQRTQQEDSAVYLCASSFEAGESDTQYFGPGTRLTVL.

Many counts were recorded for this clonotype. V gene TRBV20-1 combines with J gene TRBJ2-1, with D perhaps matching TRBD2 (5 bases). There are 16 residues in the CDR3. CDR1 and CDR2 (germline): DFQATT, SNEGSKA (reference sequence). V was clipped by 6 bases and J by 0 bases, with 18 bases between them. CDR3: CSATPYSRGSYNEQFF. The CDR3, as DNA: TGCAGTGCAACCCCGTATTCACGGGGCTCCTACAATGAGCAGTTCTTC.

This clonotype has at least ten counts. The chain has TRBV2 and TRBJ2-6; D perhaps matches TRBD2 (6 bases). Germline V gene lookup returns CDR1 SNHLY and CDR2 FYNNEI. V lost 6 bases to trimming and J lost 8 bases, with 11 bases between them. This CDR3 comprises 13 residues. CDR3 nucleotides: TGTGCCAGCAGGGCAGGGAGGACCAACGTCCTGACTTTC. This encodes CASRAGRTNVLTF.

CDR3 residues: CASSQVDRGYNEQFF. For the CDR3, the DNA is TGCGCCAGCAGCCAAGTAGATCGAGGTTACAATGAGCAGTTCTTC. This sequence joins TRBV4-1 and TRBJ2-1; D is ambiguous. There are 15 residues in the CDR3. The germline V gene encodes CDR1 MGHRA and CDR2 YSYEKL. Trimming took off 1 base at V and 4 bases at J, with 11 bases between the two ends.

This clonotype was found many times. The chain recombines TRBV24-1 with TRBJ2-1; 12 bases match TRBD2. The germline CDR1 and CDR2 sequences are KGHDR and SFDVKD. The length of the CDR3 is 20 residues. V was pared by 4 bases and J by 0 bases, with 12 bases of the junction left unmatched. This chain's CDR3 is CATSDRKGTSGRSSYNEQFF. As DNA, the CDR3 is TGTGCCACCAGTGACAGAAAAGGGACTAGCGGGCGGAGCTCCTACAATGAGCAGTTCTTC.

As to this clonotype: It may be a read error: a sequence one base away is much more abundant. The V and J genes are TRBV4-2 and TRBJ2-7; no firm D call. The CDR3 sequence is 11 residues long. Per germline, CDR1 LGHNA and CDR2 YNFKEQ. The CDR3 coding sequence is TGTGCCGGCAGCCATGGCGAAGAGCAGTACTTC. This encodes CAGSHGEEQYF.

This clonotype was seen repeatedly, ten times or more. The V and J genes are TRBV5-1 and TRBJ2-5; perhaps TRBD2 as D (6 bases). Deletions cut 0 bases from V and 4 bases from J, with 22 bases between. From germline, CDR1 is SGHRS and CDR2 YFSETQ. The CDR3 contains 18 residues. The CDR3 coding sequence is TGCGCCAGCAGCTTGGGGGCCGGGGCTAGCGATATGGGAGAGACCCAGTACTTC. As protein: CASSLGAGASDMGETQYF.

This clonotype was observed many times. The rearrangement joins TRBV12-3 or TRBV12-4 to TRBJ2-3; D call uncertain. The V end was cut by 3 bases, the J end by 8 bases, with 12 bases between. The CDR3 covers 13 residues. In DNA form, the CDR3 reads TGTGCCAGCAGTTTGAACTCCCCGGGTACGCAGTATTTT. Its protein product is CASSLNSPGTQYF.

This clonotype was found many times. The CDR3 region has the DNA TGTGCCAGTAGTTGGCTAGCGGGAGAAGATACGCAGTATTTT. Encoded protein: CASSWLAGEDTQYF. The rearrangement joins TRBV19 to TRBJ2-3; 10 nucleotides align to TRBD2. CDR3 length: 14 amino acids. The germline CDR1 and CDR2 sequences are LNHDA and SQIVND (reference sequence). The V segment lost 5 bases and the J segment 5 bases; nucleotides outside the gene matches: 4.

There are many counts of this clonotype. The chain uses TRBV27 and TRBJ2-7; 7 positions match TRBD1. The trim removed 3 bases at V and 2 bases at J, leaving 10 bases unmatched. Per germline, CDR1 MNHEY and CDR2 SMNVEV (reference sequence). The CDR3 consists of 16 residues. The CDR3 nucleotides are TGTGCCAGCAGTTTTTCAACAGGGGAGTCCACCTACGAGCAGTACTTC. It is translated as CASSFSTGESTYEQYF.

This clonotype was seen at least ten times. CDR3 DNA sequence: TGTGCCAGCAGCCTGTGGACCTACGAGCAGTACTTC. The encoded protein is CASSLWTYEQYF. The chain carries TRBV11-3 and TRBJ2-7, with D unresolved. This CDR3 region has 12 residues. The germline CDR1 and CDR2 sequences are SGHNT and YENEEA. The V and J ends lost 5 bases and 2 bases respectively, with 7 bases between them.

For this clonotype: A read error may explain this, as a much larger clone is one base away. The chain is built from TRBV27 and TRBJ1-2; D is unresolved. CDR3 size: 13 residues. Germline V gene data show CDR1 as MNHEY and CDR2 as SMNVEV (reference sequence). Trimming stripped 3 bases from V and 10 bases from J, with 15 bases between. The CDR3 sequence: CASSFAMDKDYTF. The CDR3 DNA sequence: TGTGCCAGCAGTTTTGCGATGGATAAGGACTACACCTTC.

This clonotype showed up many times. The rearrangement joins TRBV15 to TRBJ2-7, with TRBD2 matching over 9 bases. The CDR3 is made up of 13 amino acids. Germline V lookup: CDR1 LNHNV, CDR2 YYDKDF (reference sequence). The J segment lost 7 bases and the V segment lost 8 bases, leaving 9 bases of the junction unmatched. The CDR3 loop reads CATQERGAGEQYF. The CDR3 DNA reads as TGTGCCACCCAGGAGCGGGGGGCGGGAGAGCAGTACTTC.

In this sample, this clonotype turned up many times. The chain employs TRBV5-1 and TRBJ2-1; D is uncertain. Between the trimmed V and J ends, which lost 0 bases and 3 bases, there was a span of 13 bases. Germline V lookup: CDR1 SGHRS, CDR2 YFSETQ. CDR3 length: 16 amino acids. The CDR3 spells CASSLGPRPHYNEQFF. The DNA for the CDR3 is TGCGCCAGCAGCTTGGGTCCTCGGCCCCACTACAATGAGCAGTTCTTC.

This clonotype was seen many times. The DNA for the CDR3 is TGCAGTGCTCCTCCCCTGACAGGGGCGAATTCACCCCTCCACTTT. It is translated as CSAPPLTGANSPLHF. The chain employs TRBV20-1 and TRBJ1-6; 8 bases map to TRBD1. V lost 5 bases and J lost 7; bases outside the gene matches: 10. CDR1 DFQATT and CDR2 SNEGSKA come from the germline V gene (reference sequence). CDR3 size: 15 residues.

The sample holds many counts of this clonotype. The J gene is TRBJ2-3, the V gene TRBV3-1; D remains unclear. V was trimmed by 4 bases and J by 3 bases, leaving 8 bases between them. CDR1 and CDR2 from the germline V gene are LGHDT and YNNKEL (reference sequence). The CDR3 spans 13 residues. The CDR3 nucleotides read TGTGCCAGCAGCCCTTGGGGTACAGATACGCAGTATTTT. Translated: CASSPWGTDTQYF.